The 10 T cell receptor beta chains given below trace back to one sample, sequenced in a study of blood T cell repertoires in COVID-19. TCRdb's copy holds only in-frame clones and misses some; the assay was immunoSEQ multiplex PCR. The sample has about 70,000 clones, about 84% seen once. Sequenced material: peripheral blood. Source of these receptors: a woman aged 55-69 years with acute or convalescent COVID-19.

The chain employs TRBV30 and TRBJ1-1; 7 bases are a match to TRBD1. The CDR3 consists of 14 residues. Germline loops: CDR1 GTSNPN, CDR2 SVGIG (reference sequence). Trimming at V came to 0 bases and at J to 10 bases, leaving 11 bases not matched to a gene. CDR3 in DNA: TGTGCCTGGAGTGTTTGGGACAGAAAATTTGGAGCTTTCTTT. Protein sequence: CAWSVWDRKFGAFF.

This chain links TRBV7-9 with TRBJ1-4; 8 bases fit TRBD1. CDR3 length: 16 amino acids. V lost 3 bases, J lost 7 bases, and 10 bases stayed unmatched. From germline, CDR1 is SEHNR and CDR2 FQNEAQ (reference sequence). The CDR3 DNA follows: TGTGCCAGCAGCTTTTTCCGGCAGGGGGCGGCTGAAAAACTGTTTTTT. It yields the protein CASSFFRQGAAEKLFF.

A single count supports this clone. This chain links TRBV5-4 with TRBJ2-1; 13 bases match TRBD2. Looked up from germline, CDR1 is SGHNT and CDR2 is YYREEE (reference sequence). V was pared by 4 bases and J by 5 bases, with 3 bases of the junction left unmatched. The CDR3 is 15 residues long. CDR3 region: CASSELAGGHNEQFF. The DNA for the CDR3 is TGTGCCAGCAGCGAACTAGCGGGGGGGCACAATGAGCAGTTCTTC.

The chain employs TRBV9 and TRBJ1-2; D is perhaps TRBD1 (6 bases). Trimming removed 6 bases at V and 6 bases at J, with 12 bases between. Germline CDR1 and CDR2: SGDLS and YYNGEE. This CDR3 comprises 12 residues. This chain's CDR3 is CASISQGNGYTF. The CDR3 DNA sequence: TGTGCCAGCATCTCACAGGGTAATGGCTACACCTTC.

The chain combines TRBV18 with TRBJ1-1; perhaps TRBD1 as D (5 bases). This CDR3 is built from 13 residues. V gave up 4 bases and J gave up 1 base, with 7 bases separating them. Germline assignment: CDR1 KGHSH and CDR2 LQKENI. CDR3 sequence: CASSQGSNTEAFF. DNA of the CDR3: TGTGCCAGCTCACAGGGGTCGAACACTGAAGCTTTCTTT. The full variable domain, completed using reference TRBV18 and TRBJ1-1, is NAGVMQNPRHLVRRRGQEARLRCSPMKGHSHVYWYRQLPEEGLKFMVYLQKENIIDESGMPKERFSAEFPKEGPSILRIQQVVRGDSAAYFCASSQGSNTEAFFGQGTRLTVV.

The chain has TRBV6-5 and TRBJ2-7; TRBD1 is a possible D gene (7 bases). CDR3 length: 15 residues. V shed 5 bases and J shed 1 base, with 15 bases lying between them. CDR1 MNHEY and CDR2 SVGAGI come from the germline V gene. This chain's CDR3 is CASSLAGGMSYEQYF. Here the CDR3 DNA reads TGTGCCAGCAGTCTTGCAGGGGGGATGTCCTACGAGCAGTACTTC.

V and J are TRBV15 and TRBJ2-5; 7 positions agree with TRBD2. The CDR3 runs 16 residues. V shed 4 bases, J shed 4 bases, and the junction held 12 bases outside the gene matches. Germline lookup yields CDR1 LNHNV and CDR2 YYDKDF (reference sequence). The CDR3 DNA is TGTGCCACCAGCACTATGGATAGCGGGCATAGAGAGACCCAGTACTTC. As protein: CATSTMDSGHRETQYF.

This rearrangement joins TRBV6-1 to TRBJ1-2, with no clear D. V was clipped by 2 bases and J by 4 bases, with 11 bases between them. The CDR3 runs 14 residues. CDR1 and CDR2 (germline): MNHNS, SASEGT. The CDR3 coding sequence is TGTGCCAGCAGTGAATCCGGTCGTATCTATGGCTACACCTTC. Translation gives CASSESGRIYGYTF.

The chain combines TRBV5-1 with TRBJ2-1, with 9 bases lining up with TRBD1. Germline values: CDR1 SGHRS, CDR2 YFSETQ. V dropped 3 bases and J dropped 10; count of bases not matched to a gene: 11. The CDR3 is made up of 15 amino acids. The CDR3 nucleotides are TGCGCCAGCAGCTGGTACAGGGGGCGGATTGGGGAGCAGTTCTTC. Translation: CASSWYRGRIGEQFF.

The chain uses TRBV7-9 and TRBJ1-6, with a possible D match to TRBD1 (5 bases). Trimming shortened V by 3 bases and J by 0 bases, and 12 bases separated the two germline ends. CDR3 length: 17 amino acids. Germline assignment: CDR1 SEHNR and CDR2 FQNEAQ (reference sequence). This chain's CDR3 is CASSFATDSSYNSPLHF. The CDR3 nucleotides are TGTGCCAGCAGCTTCGCGACAGACAGCTCCTATAATTCACCCCTCCACTTT.